These 19 T cell receptor beta chains originate from one sample sequenced in a study of beta chain features in type 1 diabetes. Study-level findings and limits: TCRB CDR3s were moderately but significantly shorter in Type 1 diabetes patients in all four CD4+ subsets.

These receptors have no known antigen. Reverse transcription of all isolated RNA meant that expressed TCRB transcripts were sequenced. The repertoire was sequenced with immunoSEQ multiplex PCR; TCRdb's copy has only in-frame clones and lacks some. Altogether about 130,000 clones are present, roughly 10% being singletons, with the ten largest covering around 0.7%. The source material was central memory CD4+ T cells from blood. The source is a man aged 25-40 years with type 1 diabetes.

This clone was observed a handful of times. This chain connects TRBV18 to TRBJ2-7; 7 bases agree with TRBD2. Trimming at V came to 6 bases and at J to 3 bases, leaving 11 bases not matched to a gene. The CDR3 is made up of 15 amino acids. Germline values: CDR1 KGHSH, CDR2 LQKENI. The CDR3 sequence is CASSRGGGSVYEQYF. As DNA, the CDR3 is TGTGCCAGCTCTAGGGGCGGGGGTTCCGTCTACGAGCAGTACTTC.

This clone was recorded a few times. The chain joins TRBV4-1 to TRBJ2-7, with D hard to call. Looked up from germline, CDR1 is MGHRA and CDR2 is YSYEKL. The CDR3 extends over 15 amino acids. Trimming removed 0 bases from V and 0 bases from J, with 9 bases in between. The CDR3 sequence: CASSQEMLRSYEQYF. Written as DNA, the CDR3 is TGCGCCAGCAGCCAAGAAATGCTACGCTCCTACGAGCAGTACTTC.

The chain has TRBV5-4 and TRBJ2-3; D not certain. The length of the CDR3 is 14 residues. V was trimmed by 0 bases and J by 0 bases, leaving 5 bases between them. The germline V gene encodes CDR1 SGHNT and CDR2 YYREEE (reference sequence). The CDR3: CASSLVSSTDTQYF. The CDR3 coding sequence is TGTGCCAGCAGCTTGGTCTCTAGCACAGATACGCAGTATTTT.

In this sample, this clone turned up a few times. Here the CDR3 reads CASSLDVQSYEQYF. The CDR3 DNA follows: TGTGCCAGCAGCTTAGATGTCCAATCCTACGAGCAGTACTTC. The chain employs TRBV7-2 and TRBJ2-7; no firm D call. Deletions cut 1 base from V and 1 base from J, with 8 bases between. The CDR3 is 14 residues long. Per germline, CDR1 SGHTA and CDR2 FQGNSA.

This clone was found a few times. The rearrangement links TRBV5-6 to TRBJ1-6, with D uncertain. Per the germline V gene, CDR1 is SGHDT and CDR2 is YYEEEE. The CDR3 has 14 amino acids. V shed 0 bases and J shed 9 bases, with 10 bases lying between them. CDR3 in DNA: TGTGCCAGCAGCTTGGGAGGCGAAGGTTCACCCCTCCACTTT. This gives the protein CASSLGGEGSPLHF.

The chain employs TRBV6-5 and TRBJ1-1, with 7 bases identical to TRBD1. Trimming cost V 7 bases and J 3 bases; bases outside gene matches: 2. The germline V gene has CDR1 MNHEY and CDR2 SVGAGI. The CDR3 is 12 amino acids. CDR3 DNA: TGTGCCAGCAACGACAGGGACACTGAAGCTTTCTTT. Protein: CASNDRDTEAFF.

The V gene is TRBV5-1, the J gene TRBJ2-5; 9 bases line up with TRBD2. Germline CDR1 reads SGHRS; CDR2 reads YFSETQ. V dropped 1 base and J dropped 3; count of bases not matched to a gene: 4. The CDR3 has 15 amino acids. The CDR3 DNA is TGCGCCAGCAGCTTGCGGGCTAGCGGGGAAGAGACCCAGTACTTC. This encodes CASSLRASGEETQYF.

The chain recombines TRBV12-5 with TRBJ2-2, with a weak D call TRBD1 (6 bases). This CDR3 region has 13 residues. From germline, CDR1 is LGHNT and CDR2 FRNRAP. CDR3 amino acids: CASNRDGTGELFF. The CDR3 DNA is TGTGCCTCTAACAGGGACGGCACCGGGGAGCTGTTTTTT.

The V gene is TRBV7-9, the J gene TRBJ1-1, with D unresolved. The CDR3 has 12 residues. Germline assignment: CDR1 SEHNR and CDR2 FQNEAQ (reference sequence). The V end was cut by 6 bases, the J end by 3 bases, with 8 bases between. CDR3 sequence: CASSSPHTEAFF. The CDR3 nucleotides are TGTGCCAGCAGTTCCCCTCACACTGAAGCTTTCTTT.

This clone was found a few times. The chain joins TRBV5-4 to TRBJ1-2; perhaps TRBD1 as D (5 bases). The CDR3 has 14 amino acids. Germline CDR1 SGHNT, CDR2 YYREEE (reference sequence). The V end was cut by 2 bases, the J end by 4 bases, with 12 bases between. CDR3 in DNA: TGTGCCAGCAGCTTACCAGGGCCGATCTATGGCTACACCTTC. Its translation is CASSLPGPIYGYTF.

The CDR3 DNA sequence: TGTGCCAGCAGCTTGGAGGGGTTAGAGACCCAGTACTTC. Its translation is CASSLEGLETQYF. The chain links TRBV5-5 to TRBJ2-5, with a weak D call TRBD1 (5 bases). This CDR3 has 13 amino acids. Germline CDR1 is SGHKS and CDR2 is YYEKEE (reference sequence). Trimming left V 0 bases short and J 4 bases short, with 7 bases between.

This clone was found a few times. This chain links TRBV29-1 with TRBJ2-7; 7 bases fit TRBD1. Germline CDR1 and CDR2: SQVTM and ANQGSEA. The CDR3 loop spans 13 amino acids. The ends lost 6 bases at V and 6 bases at J; junction bases unmatched: 11. The chain's CDR3 is CSVSRQGVGEQYF. The CDR3 DNA follows: TGCAGCGTCTCAAGACAGGGCGTTGGCGAGCAGTACTTC.

The chain employs TRBV4-3 and TRBJ2-3; 10 nucleotides agree with TRBD2. Germline loops: CDR1 LGHNA, CDR2 YSLEER. CDR3 length: 16 amino acids. The trim removed 0 bases at V and 3 bases at J, leaving 3 bases unmatched. CDR3 in amino acids: CASSQDASGGTDTQYF. DNA of the CDR3: TGCGCCAGCAGCCAAGACGCTAGCGGGGGTACAGATACGCAGTATTTT.

This clone was seen a handful of times. The V and J genes are TRBV30 and TRBJ1-5; 7 bases fit TRBD1. V trimming: 4 bases; J trimming: 7 bases; junction bases outside the gene matches: 10. The CDR3 has 14 amino acids. Germline CDR1 and CDR2: GTSNPN and SVGIG (reference sequence). Here the CDR3 reads CAWTGGSIGQPQHF. DNA for the CDR3: TGTGCCTGGACAGGGGGGTCTATAGGGCAGCCCCAGCATTTT.

The chain joins TRBV5-1 to TRBJ2-5, with 14 bases matching TRBD2. V shed 2 bases, J shed 2 bases, and the junction held 2 bases outside the gene matches. The germline CDR1 and CDR2 sequences are SGHRS and YFSETQ. The CDR3 is made up of 16 amino acids. DNA for the CDR3: TGCGCCAGCAGCTTCCGACTAGCGGGGGGGCAAGAGACCCAGTACTTC. It translates to CASSFRLAGGQETQYF. Drawing the rest from reference TRBV5-1 and TRBJ2-5, the complete variable domain is KAGVTQTPRYLIKTRGQQVTLSCSPISGHRSVSWYQQTPGQGLQFLFEYFSETQRNKGNFPGRFSGRQFSNSRSEMNVSTLELGDSALYLCASSFRLAGGQETQYFGPGTRLLVL.

In its sample, this clone was seen many times. The rearrangement joins TRBV6-1 to TRBJ2-5, with D tentatively TRBD1 (5 bases). The length of the CDR3 is 15 residues. Trimming stripped 2 bases from V and 5 bases from J, with 15 bases between. From germline, CDR1 is MNHNS and CDR2 SASEGT. CDR3 protein: CASSEFPRARETQYF. The CDR3 nucleotides are TGTGCCAGCAGTGAATTCCCCAGGGCTAGGGAGACCCAGTACTTC.

This clone occurred a few times. The chain uses TRBV5-4 and TRBJ2-3; 8 bases fit TRBD2. Germline V CDR1 and CDR2: SGHNT, YYREEE (reference sequence). This CDR3 comprises 16 residues. With 4 bases clipped from V and 2 bases from J, the junction kept 9 bases outside the gene matches. In DNA form, the CDR3 reads TGTGCCAGCAGCCAAGACCAGCGGGGGCCCACAGATACGCAGTATTTT. Amino acid sequence: CASSQDQRGPTDTQYF.

There are a few counts of this clone. One end of the junction is discordant with germline, which a read error may explain. The chain couples TRBV11-2 to TRBJ2-3; TRBD2 matches 10 bases. Germline CDR1 and CDR2: SGHAT and FQNNGV. CDR3 length: 17 residues. CDR3 sequence reads: CASSQDWTSGAWDTQYF. DNA of the CDR3: TGCGCCAGCAGCCAAGATTGGACTAGCGGCGCGTGGGATACGCAGTATTTT.

This clone was seen only a few times. The J gene is TRBJ2-3, the V gene TRBV27; 8 nucleotides match TRBD1. V lost 8 bases, J lost 1 base, and 14 bases stayed unmatched. Per germline, CDR1 MNHEY and CDR2 SMNVEV (reference sequence). This CDR3 has 17 residues. The CDR3 region has the DNA TGTGCCAGCGGGCGATACAGGGGGTCCGCTGGCACAGATACGCAGTATTTT. This translates into CASGRYRGSAGTDTQYF.